This T cell receptor beta chain was found in a study of T cells in tuberculosis. Study in general: A South African cohort included IGRA-negative adolescents, latently infected IGRA-positive adolescents and adults with active tuberculosis.

Study outcomes and limitations: A GMM-specific repertoire classifier reached about 90% accuracy, AUROC over 0.85.

Concerning this clone: Its cognate antigen is unknown.

Generated by immunoSEQ multiplex PCR, the TCRdb table keeps only in-frame clones and is missing some. The sample lists tens of thousands of clones; 97% were seen once. Latent tuberculosis screening used tuberculin skin test and IGRA at entry. CDR3 length: 15 residues. CDR1 MNHEY and CDR2 SVGAGI come from the germline V gene. V gave up 5 bases and J gave up 8 bases; unmatched junction bases: 15. This receptor was identified in a donor between 10 and 35 years old with latent tuberculosis or without tuberculosis infection. This chain uses TRBV6-5 with TRBJ2-7; TRBD2 matches at 7 bases. The sample taken for sequencing was PBMCs. The CDR3 loop reads CASSQPGGTGGKQYF. The CDR3 DNA reads as TGTGCCAGCAGTCAGCCGGGAGGTACCGGTGGTAAGCAGTACTTC.